This T cell receptor (beta chain) is drawn from a study of technical replicates of blood from several donors. The table came from immunoSEQ multiplex PCR; TCRdb's copy has only in-frame clones and leaves some out. The repertoire consists of 91,000 or so clones, with approximately 95% occurring once and the leading ten covering about 0.35%. Germline CDR1 and CDR2: SGDLS and YYNGEE. After removal of 2 bases from V and 6 bases from J, the junction contained 3 bases not matched to a gene. The CDR3 consists of 13 residues. The sample taken for sequencing was T cells isolated from PBMCs. The chain combines TRBV9 with TRBJ2-7, with 9 bases identical to TRBD2. The sequence was obtained from a human donor in good health. CDR3 in DNA: TGTGCCAGCAGCGTGGGACTAGCCCTCGAGCAGTACTTC. Translated, it gives CASSVGLALEQYF. The full variable domain, rest sourced from reference TRBV9 and TRBJ2-7, is DSGVTQTPKHLITATGQRVTLRCSPRSGDLSVYWYQQSLDQGLQFLIQYYNGEERAKGNILERFSAQQFPDLHSELNLSSLELGDSALYFCASSVGLALEQYFGPGTRLTVT.